This T cell receptor (beta chain) was recorded in a study of cytomegalovirus exposure and HLA in healthy donors. Broader study findings: Reports indicated that the classifier achieved high specificity and sensitivity in diagnosing cytomegalovirus status.

The PCR used 60 Vbeta and 13 Jbeta primers. TCRdb's table, derived via immunoSEQ multiplex PCR, lists solely in-frame clones and lacks some. The table lists some 110,000 clones, about four fifths of them singletons, with 22% in the top ten. The CDR3 extends over 14 amino acids. Germline assignment: CDR1 MNHEY and CDR2 SVGAGI. Deletions cut 3 bases from V and 7 bases from J, with 13 bases between. On this clone: The antigen remains undetermined.

The TCR originated in a man aged 25-40 years in good health and CMV-seropositive. This sequence joins TRBV6-5 and TRBJ1-5, with D maybe TRBD1 (5 bases). Sequencing was carried out using PBMCs. The CDR3 region has the DNA TGTGCCAGCAGTTATGCGGGGGGAAGACAGCCCCAGCATTTT. This translates into CASSYAGGRQPQHF.